The 9 T cell receptor beta chains below come from one sample, sequenced in a study of blood T cell repertoires in COVID-19 (dated by TCRdb to about 2020). Library prep was done by the immunoSEQ multiplex PCR assay. The source is immuneACCESS, and TCRdb retained only in-frame sequences with V and J called. Part of the clones is not carried over; for the studies checked, unresolved V genes explain less than half of this, and the remainder is unexplained. In this sample the table shows under 300,000 clones, roughly 90% of which occur a single time. The ten biggest clones cover about 5.9% of the sample. Sequences were obtained from peripheral blood. These TCRs come from a man aged 60 to 69 with acute or convalescent COVID-19.

The chain carries TRBV9 and TRBJ2-2, with D perhaps TRBD1 (7 bases). V was clipped by 4 bases and J by 4 bases, with 17 bases between them. Germline V gene sequence: CDR1 SGDLS, CDR2 YYNGEE. The CDR3 runs to 16 residues. CDR3: CASSPRGDSGTGELFF. The CDR3 DNA follows: TGTGCCAGCAGCCCCAGGGGGGACTCGGGCACCGGGGAGCTGTTTTTT.

This clone was seen a handful of times. The V gene is TRBV7-3, the J gene TRBJ2-7; TRBD2 aligns across 13 bases. Germline-derived CDR1 and CDR2 are SGHTA and FQGTGA. V was clipped by 1 base and J by 3 bases; unmatched bases: 12. The CDR3 runs to 19 residues. Here the CDR3 DNA reads TGTGCCAGCAGCTTAAACCCCCCGGGACTAGCGGGACAGGTCTACGAGCAGTACTTC. It is translated as CASSLNPPGLAGQVYEQYF.

A few counts support this clone. J is TRBJ1-2 and V is TRBV18; TRBD1 might be the D (6 bases). V was pared by 10 bases and J by 1 base, with 16 bases between. Germline-derived CDR1 and CDR2 are KGHSH and LQKENI. This CDR3 region has 14 residues. CDR3 DNA sequence: TGTGCCACCAAGGGACAAAACAATAACTATGGCTACACCTTC. It is translated as CATKGQNNNYGYTF.

V gene TRBV2 combines with J gene TRBJ1-2, with a weak D call TRBD1 (5 bases). Germline values: CDR1 SNHLY, CDR2 FYNNEI. This CDR3 comprises 13 residues. The ends were cut back, 6 bases at V and 1 base at J, with 9 bases in the middle. CDR3 sequence reads: CASSVDSNYGYTF. DNA of the CDR3: TGTGCCAGCAGCGTCGACAGTAACTATGGCTACACCTTC.

V gene TRBV10-3 combines with J gene TRBJ2-5; 8 nucleotides match TRBD2. This CDR3 contains 14 residues. From germline, CDR1 is ENHRY and CDR2 SYGVKD. V lost 2 bases, J lost 5 bases, and 4 bases stayed unmatched. DNA of the CDR3: TGTGCCATCAGTGAGAGGAGCGGGAGTGAGACCCAGTACTTC. Translating it yields CAISERSGSETQYF.

This chain uses TRBV21-1 with TRBJ2-5; the table gives TRBD1 as D, unverified against the DNA. TRBV21-1 is reported as a pseudogene. The CDR3 totals 18 residues. This CDR3 reads CASSIGGRVGDSQETQYF. DNA of the CDR3: TGTGCCAGCAGCATTGGAGGTCGGGTTGGGGACAGCCAAGAGACCCAGTACTTC.

This clone was detected only once. This chain uses TRBV7-3 with TRBJ2-1; TRBD2 might be the D (5 bases). V was clipped by 4 bases and J by 0 bases, with 16 bases between them. The germline V gene encodes CDR1 SGHTA and CDR2 FQGTGA. The length of the CDR3 is 17 residues. The chain's CDR3 is CASSSLPRTGSYNEQFF. CDR3 DNA sequence: TGTGCCAGCAGCTCCTTACCTCGGACTGGCTCCTACAATGAGCAGTTCTTC.

The chain is built from TRBV6-2 or TRBV6-3 and TRBJ2-7, with D tentatively TRBD2 (5 bases). Looked up from germline, CDR1 is MNHEY and CDR2 is SVGEGT. The CDR3 sequence is 14 residues long. V lost 2 bases and J 1 base, leaving 9 bases between the germline ends. This chain's CDR3 is CASSYGLPSYEQYF. CDR3 in DNA: TGTGCCAGCAGTTACGGACTCCCTTCCTACGAGCAGTACTTC.

The chain joins TRBV27 to TRBJ2-1; tentative D call: TRBD2 (6 bases). The germline CDR1 and CDR2 sequences are MNHEY and SMNVEV (reference sequence). This CDR3 is 15 amino acids long. V lost 0 bases and J 2 bases, leaving 8 bases between the germline ends. CDR3 DNA sequence: TGTGCCAGCAGTTTATCCTGGGGGGCCTACAATGAGCAGTTCTTC. Its protein is CASSLSWGAYNEQFF.